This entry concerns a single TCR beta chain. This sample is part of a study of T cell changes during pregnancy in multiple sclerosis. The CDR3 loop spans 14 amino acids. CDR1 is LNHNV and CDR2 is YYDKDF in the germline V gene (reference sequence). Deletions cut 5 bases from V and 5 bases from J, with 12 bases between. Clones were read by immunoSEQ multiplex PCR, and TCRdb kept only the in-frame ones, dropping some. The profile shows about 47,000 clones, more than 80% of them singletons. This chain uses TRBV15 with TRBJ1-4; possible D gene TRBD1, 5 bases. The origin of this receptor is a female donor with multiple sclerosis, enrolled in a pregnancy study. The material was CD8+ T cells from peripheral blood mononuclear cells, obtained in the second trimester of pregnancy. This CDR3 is CATSDGGGNEKLFF. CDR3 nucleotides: TGTGCCACCAGCGACGGGGGGGGGAATGAAAAACTGTTTTTT. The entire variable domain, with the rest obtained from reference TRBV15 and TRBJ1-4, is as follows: DAMVIQNPRYQVTQFGKPVTLSCSQTLNHNVMYWYQQKSSQAPKLLFHYYDKDFNNEADTPDNFQSRRPNTSFCFLDIRSPGLGDTAMYLCATSDGGGNEKLFFGSGTQLSVL.